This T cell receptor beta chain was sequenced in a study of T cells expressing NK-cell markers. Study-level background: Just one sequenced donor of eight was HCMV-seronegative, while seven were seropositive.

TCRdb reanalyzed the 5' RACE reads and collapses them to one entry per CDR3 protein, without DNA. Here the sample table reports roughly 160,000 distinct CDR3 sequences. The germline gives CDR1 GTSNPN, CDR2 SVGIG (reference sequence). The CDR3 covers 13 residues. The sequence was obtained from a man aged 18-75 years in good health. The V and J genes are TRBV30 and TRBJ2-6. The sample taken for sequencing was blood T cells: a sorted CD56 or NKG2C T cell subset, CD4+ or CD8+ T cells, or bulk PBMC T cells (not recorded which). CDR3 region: CAWAYSGANVLTF. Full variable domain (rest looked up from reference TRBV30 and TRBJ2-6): SQTIHQWPATLVQPVGSPLSLECTVEGTSNPNLYWYRQAAGRGLQLLFYSVGIGQISSEVPQNLSASRPQDRQFILSSKKLLLSDSGFYLCAWAYSGANVLTFGAGSRLTVL.